This entry features one T cell receptor beta chain sequence. Its target is unknown. Alongside a J-beta primer mix, a sample-barcoded 5' primer served in a second PCR lasting 7 to 11 cycles. Every molecule of cDNA carried a tag from a template-switch adaptor with 12 random nucleotides. MiXCR was run by TCRdb on the 5' RACE reads, yielding one entry per CDR3 protein. The sample lists 1.8 million or so distinct CDR3 sequences, approximately 39% occurring once. The record originates from a study of blood T cells in healthy people across ages. Study-level background: Per two T cells, template switching captured roughly one barcoded beta molecule.

Study-level findings and limits: Both higher diversity and more naive CD4+ cells marked long-lived donors when set against aged donors. Diversity was estimated from one million T cells, and these estimates were considered underestimates.

Germline V gene sequence: CDR1 LGHNA, CDR2 YSLEER. V was pared by 7 bases and J by 5 bases, with 7 bases of the junction left unmatched. The CDR3 has 14 amino acids. The sequenced sample was blood. The origin of this receptor is a human donor in good health. V and J are TRBV4-3 and TRBJ2-3, with TRBD2 identical over 9 bases. The CDR3 here is CASNSGGLGDTQYF. CDR3 DNA: TGCGCCAGCAATAGCGGGGGCCTCGGAGATACGCAGTATTTT.